A selection of T cell receptor beta chains follows, all from one sample in a study of CD4 T cells in relation to SARS-CoV-2 and coronaviruses. Assay: immunoSEQ multiplex PCR; the TCRdb copy retains only in-frame clones and omits some. The table shows about 60,000 clones, with about 94% occurring only once. Sequencing used naive CD4+ T cells from PBMCs. The receptors were gathered from a human donor in good health. Both conserved end residues are part of each CDR3. The D gene is left open where the match is weak. Size is omitted from some rows. Given values are once, few, many or a class for expanded clones.

>TRBJ2-2|TRBV11-2|NA|NA
TGTGCCAGCAGCTTAGCGGCGGCGATGGGCACCGGGGAGCTGTTTTTT
CASSLAAAMGTGELFF
>TRBJ2-2|TRBV27|NA|NA
TGTGCCAGCAGGGTAAGACAGGTGTCGACCGGGGAGCTGTTTTTT
CASRVRQVSTGELFF
>TRBJ2-3|TRBV6-6|NA|once
TGTGCCAGCAGTTACGCACGCACAGATACGCAGTATTTT
CASSYARTDTQYF
>TRBJ2-2|TRBV3-1/TRBV3-2|TRBD2|few
TGTGCCAGCAGCCCAACCCGGGCGGGAGGAAACACCGGGGAGCTGTTTTTT
CASSPTRAGGNTGELFF
>TRBJ2-5|TRBV27|NA|NA
TGTGCCAGCAGTTCCGGCTCATCAGTAGAGACCCAGTACTTC
CASSSGSSVETQYF
>TRBJ2-7|TRBV7-9|TRBD2|once
TGTGCCAGCAGCCCCGTCACTAGCGGGAGTTACTCCTACGAGCAGTACTTC
CASSPVTSGSYSYEQYF
>TRBJ2-1|TRBV19|TRBD1|NA
TGTGCCAGTAGCGAGACAGGGGGAACCTACAATGAGCAGTTCTTC
CASSETGGTYNEQFF
>TRBJ2-5|TRBV10-3|TRBD2|NA
TGTGCCATCAGTGCTTCTCTAGCGGGAGGACGCCAAGAGACCCAGTACTTC
CAISASLAGGRQETQYF
>TRBJ2-3|TRBV28|NA|NA
TGTGCCAGCAGCCTGCATCGGGGCGGCAGCACAGATACGCAGTATTTT
CASSLHRGGSTDTQYF
>TRBJ1-1|TRBV4-1|NA|NA
TGCGCCAGCAGCCAAGGTCAGGCCCGAAGAGCTTTCTTT
CASSQGQARRAFF
>TRBJ1-1|TRBV19|NA|NA
TGTGCCAGTAGTATAGGGGCGGGGTTCGGCACTGAAGCTTTCTTT
CASSIGAGFGTEAFF
>TRBJ2-7|TRBV2|NA|once
TGTGCCAGCAGTGAAACGCGCGGCCTGGGATACGAGCAGTACTTC
CASSETRGLGYEQYF
>TRBJ2-3|TRBV27|NA|NA
TGTGCCAGCAGTCTATATGGTAGCGGATTCACAGATACGCAGTATTTT
CASSLYGSGFTDTQYF
>TRBJ2-5|TRBV19|NA|NA
TGTGCCAGTAGTGGGGTGAGCGGAGAGACCCAGTACTTC
CASSGVSGETQYF
>TRBJ2-2|TRBV9|TRBD1|NA
TGTGCCAGCAGCCCCGACAGGGTGGGGGAGCTGTTTTTT
CASSPDRVGELFF